The 10 T cell receptor beta chains presented below share a single source sample, sequenced in a study of CD8+ T cells in alopecia areata. The treatment is: oral pan-JAK inhibitor, 5-10 mg twice daily. It was cDNA, reverse transcribed from extracted RNA, that served as the sequencing template. The data were produced by immunoSEQ multiplex PCR, yet TCRdb's version contains in-frame clones alone and is incomplete. The repertoire has 180,000 or so clones, approximately 55% of them found once; the top ten carry 10% to 13%. The material was CD8+ T cells sorted from blood, obtained at week 24, from a patient treated with tofacitinib. Receptor source: a human donor with alopecia areata.

The chain carries TRBV15 and TRBJ2-5; the match to TRBD1 covers 8 bases. Germline V gene lookup returns CDR1 LNHNV and CDR2 YYDKDF (reference sequence). V trimming: 6 bases; J trimming: 5 bases; junction bases outside the gene matches: 14. The CDR3 has 16 residues. In nucleotides, the CDR3 is TGTGCCACCAGTGATAATCGACAGGGGCAGGGGGAGACCCAGTACTTC. Translating it yields CATSDNRQGQGETQYF.

This clone showed up just once. This sequence joins TRBV27 and TRBJ2-3, with 11 bases aligning to TRBD1. After removal of 3 bases from V and 4 bases from J, the junction contained 0 bases not matched to a gene. Germline-derived CDR1 and CDR2 are MNHEY and SMNVEV (reference sequence). The CDR3 covers 14 residues. Here the CDR3 reads CASSLGQGADTQYF. The CDR3 DNA sequence: TGTGCCAGCAGTTTGGGACAGGGGGCAGATACGCAGTATTTT.

This rearrangement joins TRBV5-1 to TRBJ1-5, with 7 bases identical to TRBD1. V dropped 4 bases and J dropped 5; count of bases not matched to a gene: 15. The CDR3 runs to 17 residues. Per germline, CDR1 SGHRS and CDR2 YFSETQ. This CDR3 reads CASSLGTEGFGDQPQHF. For the CDR3, the DNA is TGCGCCAGCAGCCTCGGGACAGAAGGGTTCGGCGATCAGCCCCAGCATTTT.

This clone occurred a few times. The rearrangement joins TRBV29-1 to TRBJ2-1; D unclear. This CDR3 is built from 10 residues. Germline assignment: CDR1 SQVTM and CDR2 ANQGSEA. Trimming left V 2 bases short and J 9 bases short, with 5 bases between. CDR3 residues: CSVEWGEQFF. In DNA, the CDR3 is TGCAGCGTTGAATGGGGTGAGCAGTTCTTC.

Worth noting for this clone: The same CDR3 also results from other DNA sequences found in this sample. This chain joins TRBV29-1 and TRBJ1-1; 7 positions agree with TRBD1. Germline V gene lookup returns CDR1 SQVTM and CDR2 ANQGSEA. With 6 bases clipped from V and 8 bases from J, the junction kept 6 bases outside the gene matches. The CDR3 runs to 11 residues. CDR3 region: CSVTGFPEAFF. CDR3 DNA: TGCAGCGTGACAGGGTTCCCCGAAGCTTTCTTT.

The CDR3 sequence: CAKLGTVYESQNTEAFF. CDR3 bases: TGTGCCAAACTAGGGACAGTCTATGAATCCCAGAACACTGAAGCTTTCTTT. The chain employs TRBV10-3 and TRBJ1-1; 7 bases align to TRBD1. The junction had 18 bases not matched to a gene; V was cut back by 10 bases and J by 1 base. The CDR3 has 17 amino acids. CDR1 ENHRY and CDR2 SYGVKD come from the germline V gene.

The chain combines TRBV30 with TRBJ2-7, with D perhaps TRBD2 (6 bases). Germline-derived CDR1 and CDR2 are GTSNPN and SVGIG (reference sequence). V was clipped by 0 bases and J by 0 bases, with 6 bases between them. This CDR3 is 13 amino acids long. This CDR3 is CAWSVGSSYEQYF. CDR3 coding DNA: TGTGCCTGGAGTGTCGGGAGCTCCTACGAGCAGTACTTC.

The chain carries TRBV7-9 and TRBJ2-1; 14 bases are shared with TRBD2. Germline lookup yields CDR1 SEHNR and CDR2 FQNEAQ (reference sequence). The CDR3 is 16 residues long. The V and J ends lost 3 bases and 6 bases, in that order; junction bases with no gene match: 4. The CDR3: CASSFPGLAGVNEQFF. In DNA form, the CDR3 reads TGTGCCAGCAGCTTCCCGGGACTAGCGGGGGTCAATGAGCAGTTCTTC.

The chain has TRBV27 and TRBJ1-1; D remains ambiguous. CDR1 and CDR2 from the germline V gene are MNHEY and SMNVEV (reference sequence). The CDR3 loop spans 11 amino acids. The V end was cut by 9 bases, the J end by 4 bases, with 9 bases between. In nucleotides, the CDR3 is TGTGCCAGGGGCCCTGGCACTGAAGCTTTCTTT. This sequence encodes CARGPGTEAFF.

The sample holds one count of this clone. The chain couples TRBV7-9 to TRBJ2-1, with 10 bases lining up with TRBD1. After removal of 5 bases from V and 7 bases from J, the junction contained 8 bases not matched to a gene. Germline V lookup: CDR1 SEHNR, CDR2 FQNEAQ (reference sequence). The CDR3 runs to 15 residues. CDR3 loop: CASSPGQGSSNEQFF. The DNA for the CDR3 is TGTGCCAGCAGCCCGGGACAGGGGAGTTCGAATGAGCAGTTCTTC. The full variable domain, rest sourced from reference TRBV7-9 and TRBJ2-1, is DTGVSQNPRHKITKRGQNVTFRCDPISEHNRLYWYRQTLGQGPEFLTYFQNEAQLEKSRLLSDRFSAERPKGSFSTLEIQRTEQGDSAMYLCASSPGQGSSNEQFFGPGTRLTVL.